Presented here are 7 T cell receptor beta chains from one specimen sequenced in a study of Ad26.COV2.S vaccination and SARS-CoV-2 variants. Produced via immunoSEQ multiplex PCR; TCRdb's table is partial and in-frame only. The sample lists about 250,000 clones, about 90% occurring once. As to treatment: around 19 received Ad26.COV2.S at low or high dose, single or two shots; five or six received placebo; per-sample allocation not given. Specimen acquisition occurred on day 63 following the initial vaccine or placebo injection. Here the sequenced sample was peripheral blood, taken in a trial of Ad26.COV2.S vaccine versus placebo. Source of these receptors: a person aged 18-65 years who received the Ad26.COV2.S COVID-19 vaccine or a placebo.

The chain links TRBV5-6 to TRBJ1-6; tentatively, D is TRBD1 (5 bases). The ends were cut back, 2 bases at V and 0 bases at J, with 12 bases in the middle. Germline loops: CDR1 SGHDT, CDR2 YYEEEE. CDR3 length equals 17 residues. CDR3 protein: CASSFAGGSSYNSPLHF. In DNA, the CDR3 is TGTGCCAGCAGCTTTGCTGGGGGGAGCTCCTATAATTCACCCCTCCACTTT.

This clone was seen just once. The chain employs TRBV6-5 and TRBJ2-3; 8 bases map to TRBD2. The CDR3 covers 16 residues. Unmatched junction bases numbered 7, after V lost 3 bases and J lost 2 bases. Germline CDR1 MNHEY, CDR2 SVGAGI. The CDR3 sequence is CASSYPATSATDTQYF. For the CDR3, the DNA is TGTGCCAGCAGTTATCCAGCGACTAGCGCCACAGATACGCAGTATTTT.

J is TRBJ1-2 and V is TRBV6-2 or TRBV6-3, with 10 bases identical to TRBD1. Germline V gene sequence: CDR1 MNHEY, CDR2 SVGEGT. This CDR3 has 14 amino acids. V shed 7 bases, J shed 8 bases, and the junction held 10 bases outside the gene matches. The CDR3 is CASIPTGTGEGYTF. The DNA of the CDR3 is TGTGCCAGCATCCCCACCGGGACAGGGGAAGGCTACACCTTC.

V is TRBV12-3 or TRBV12-4 and J is TRBJ1-3; no firm D call. This CDR3 has 13 amino acids. Trimming took off 6 bases at V and 3 bases at J, with 9 bases between the two ends. Written as DNA, the CDR3 is TGTGCCAGCAGCCTTGGGCGTGGAAACACCATATATTTT. Residues: CASSLGRGNTIYF.

Worth noting for this clone: Germline is not matched at one junction end, which may reflect a read error. Distinct nucleotide sequences in the sample also encode this CDR3. V gene TRBV5-6 combines with J gene TRBJ2-7; D is possibly TRBD2 (5 bases). The CDR3 extends over 12 amino acids. Looked up from germline, CDR1 is SGHDT and CDR2 is YYEEEE. CDR3 region: CASSSGLGEQYF. Here the CDR3 DNA reads TGTGCCAGCAGCTCCGGTCTGGGAGAGCAATACTTC.

The V and J genes are TRBV19 and TRBJ2-7; D might be TRBD1 (6 bases). This CDR3 has 14 residues. Trimming took 4 bases from V and 2 from J, leaving 12 bases between them. Germline V gene sequence: CDR1 LNHDA, CDR2 SQIVND (reference sequence). CDR3 nucleotides: TGTGCCAGTAGTAACCGGGACAAGGCCTACGAGCAGTACTTC. Its translation: CASSNRDKAYEQYF.

The V call is TRBV28, the J call TRBJ1-5; 8 positions agree with TRBD1. J lost 0 bases, V lost 5 bases, and 12 bases had no gene match. This CDR3 region has 18 residues. Germline V gives CDR1 MDHEN, CDR2 SYDVKM. CDR3 residues: CASSHQGTGLYSNQPQHF. CDR3 nucleotides: TGTGCCAGCAGTCATCAAGGGACAGGACTTTATAGCAATCAGCCCCAGCATTTT.